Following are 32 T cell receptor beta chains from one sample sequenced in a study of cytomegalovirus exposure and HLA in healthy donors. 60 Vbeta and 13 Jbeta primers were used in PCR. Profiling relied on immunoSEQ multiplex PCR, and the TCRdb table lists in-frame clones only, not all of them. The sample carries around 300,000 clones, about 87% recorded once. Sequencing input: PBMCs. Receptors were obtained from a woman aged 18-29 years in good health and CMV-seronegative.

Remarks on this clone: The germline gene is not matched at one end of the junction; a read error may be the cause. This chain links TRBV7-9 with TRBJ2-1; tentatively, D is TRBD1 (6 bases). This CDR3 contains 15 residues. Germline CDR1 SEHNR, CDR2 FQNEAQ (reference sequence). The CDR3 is CASSLEGVSYSEQFF. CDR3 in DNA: TGTGCCAGCAGCTTAGAGGGGGTATCATACAGTGAGCAGTTCTTC.

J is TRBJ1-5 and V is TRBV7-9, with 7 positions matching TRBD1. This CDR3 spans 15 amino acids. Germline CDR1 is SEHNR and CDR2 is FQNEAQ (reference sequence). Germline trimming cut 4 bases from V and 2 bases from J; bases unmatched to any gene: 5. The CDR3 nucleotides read TGTGCCAGCAGCTCAGACAGGGACCGCAATCAGCCCCAGCATTTT. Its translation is CASSSDRDRNQPQHF.

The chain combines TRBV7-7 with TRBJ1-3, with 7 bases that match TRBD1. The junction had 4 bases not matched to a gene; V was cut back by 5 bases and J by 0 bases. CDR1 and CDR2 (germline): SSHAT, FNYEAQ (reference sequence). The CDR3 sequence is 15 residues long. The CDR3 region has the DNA TGTGCCAGCAGCGAGGGACAGAGCTCTGGAAACACCATATATTTT. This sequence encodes CASSEGQSSGNTIYF.

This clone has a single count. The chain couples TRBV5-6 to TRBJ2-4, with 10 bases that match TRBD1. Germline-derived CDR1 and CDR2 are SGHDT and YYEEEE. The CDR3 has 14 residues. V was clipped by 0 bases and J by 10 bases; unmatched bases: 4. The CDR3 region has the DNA TGTGCCAGCAGCTTGGGACAGGGGGCGAGAATTCAGTACTTC. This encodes CASSLGQGARIQYF.

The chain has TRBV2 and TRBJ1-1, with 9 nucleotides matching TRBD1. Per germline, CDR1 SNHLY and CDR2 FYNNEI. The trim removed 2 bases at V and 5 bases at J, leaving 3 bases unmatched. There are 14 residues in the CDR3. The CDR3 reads CASSEQGQGTEAFF. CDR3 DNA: TGTGCCAGCAGTGAACAGGGACAGGGTACTGAAGCTTTCTTT. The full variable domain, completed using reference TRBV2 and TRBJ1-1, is EPEVTQTPSHQVTQMGQEVILRCVPISNHLYFYWYRQILGQKVEFLVSFYNNEISEKSEIFDDQFSVERPDGSNFTLKIRSTKLEDSAMYFCASSEQGQGTEAFFGQGTRLTVV.

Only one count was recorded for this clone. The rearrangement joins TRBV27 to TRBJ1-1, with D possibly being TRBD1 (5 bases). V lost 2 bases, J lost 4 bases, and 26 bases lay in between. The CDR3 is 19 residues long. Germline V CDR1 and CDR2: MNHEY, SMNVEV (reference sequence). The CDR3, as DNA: TGTGCCAGCAGTTTAGGTCCTCGCAGGGCAGGGAGGAATAGCACTGAAGCTTTCTTT. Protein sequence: CASSLGPRRAGRNSTEAFF.

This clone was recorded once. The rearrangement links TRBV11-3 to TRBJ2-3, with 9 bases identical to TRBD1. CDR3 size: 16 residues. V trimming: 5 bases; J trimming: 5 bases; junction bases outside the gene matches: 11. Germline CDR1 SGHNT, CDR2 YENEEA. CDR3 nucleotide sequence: TGTGCCAGCAGCCAATCACCAGGGACAGGGCGAGATACGCAGTATTTT. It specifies CASSQSPGTGRDTQYF.

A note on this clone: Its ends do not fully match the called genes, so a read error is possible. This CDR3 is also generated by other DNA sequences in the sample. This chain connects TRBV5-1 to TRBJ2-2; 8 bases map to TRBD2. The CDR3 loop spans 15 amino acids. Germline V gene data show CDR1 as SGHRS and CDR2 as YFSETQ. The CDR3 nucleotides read TGCGCCAGCAGCTTTAGCGGGGACAACACCGGGGAGCTATTTTTT. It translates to CASSFSGDNTGELFF.

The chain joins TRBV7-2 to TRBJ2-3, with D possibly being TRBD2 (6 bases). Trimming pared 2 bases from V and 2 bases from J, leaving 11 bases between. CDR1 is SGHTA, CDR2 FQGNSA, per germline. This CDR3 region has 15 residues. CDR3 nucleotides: TGTGCCAGCAGCTTATTCTGGGGGGACACAGATACGCAGTATTTT. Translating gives CASSLFWGDTDTQYF.

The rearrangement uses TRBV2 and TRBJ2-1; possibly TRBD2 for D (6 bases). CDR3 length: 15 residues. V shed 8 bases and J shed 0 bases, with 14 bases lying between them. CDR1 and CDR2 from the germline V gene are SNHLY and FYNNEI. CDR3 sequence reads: CASYFGGSSYNEQFF. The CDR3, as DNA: TGTGCCAGCTACTTTGGGGGGAGCTCCTACAATGAGCAGTTCTTC. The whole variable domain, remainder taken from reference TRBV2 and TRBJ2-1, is EPEVTQTPSHQVTQMGQEVILRCVPISNHLYFYWYRQILGQKVEFLVSFYNNEISEKSEIFDDQFSVERPDGSNFTLKIRSTKLEDSAMYFCASYFGGSSYNEQFFGPGTRLTVL.

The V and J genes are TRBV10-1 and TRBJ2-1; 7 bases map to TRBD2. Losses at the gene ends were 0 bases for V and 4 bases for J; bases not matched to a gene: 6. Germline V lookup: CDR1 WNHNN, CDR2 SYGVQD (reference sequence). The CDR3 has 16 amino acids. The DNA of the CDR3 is TGCGCCAGCAGTGAGTCGACAGCGGGGCGTTACAATGAGCAGTTCTTC. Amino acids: CASSESTAGRYNEQFF.

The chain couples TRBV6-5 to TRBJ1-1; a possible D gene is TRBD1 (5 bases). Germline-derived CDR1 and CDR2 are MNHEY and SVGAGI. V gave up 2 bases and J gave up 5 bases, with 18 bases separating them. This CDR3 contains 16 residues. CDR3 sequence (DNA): TGTGCCAGCAGTTACGACTCCTCGGGCCGGGGGACTGAAGCTTTCTTT. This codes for CASSYDSSGRGTEAFF.

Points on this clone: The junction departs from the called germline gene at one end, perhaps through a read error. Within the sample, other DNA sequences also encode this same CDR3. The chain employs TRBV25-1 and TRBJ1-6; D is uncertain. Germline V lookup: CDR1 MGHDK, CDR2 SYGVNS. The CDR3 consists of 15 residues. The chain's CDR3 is CASRKTQSLNSPLHF. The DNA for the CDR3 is TGTGCCAGCAGGAAGACACAGTCACTGAATTCCCCCCTCCACTTT.

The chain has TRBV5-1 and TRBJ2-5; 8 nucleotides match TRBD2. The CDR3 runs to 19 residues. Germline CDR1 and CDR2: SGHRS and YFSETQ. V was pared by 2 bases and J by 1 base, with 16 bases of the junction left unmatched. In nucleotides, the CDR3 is TGCGCCAGCAGCTTCACCGGCTATTTCCGGGGGGGCCTCCAAGAGACCCAGTACTTC. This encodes CASSFTGYFRGGLQETQYF.

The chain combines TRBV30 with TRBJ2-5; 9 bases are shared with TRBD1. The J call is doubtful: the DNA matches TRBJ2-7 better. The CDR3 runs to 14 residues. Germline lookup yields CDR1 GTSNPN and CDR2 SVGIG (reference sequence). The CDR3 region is CAWDRGATNYEQYF. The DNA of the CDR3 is TGTGCCTGGGACAGGGGGGCTACCAACTACGAGCAGTACTTC.

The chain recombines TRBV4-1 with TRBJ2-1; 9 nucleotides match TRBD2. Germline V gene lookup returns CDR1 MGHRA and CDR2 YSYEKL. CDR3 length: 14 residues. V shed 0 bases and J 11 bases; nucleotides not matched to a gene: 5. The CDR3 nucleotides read TGCGCCAGCAGCCAAGAGGGGGCGGGGGGGAAGCAGTTCTTC. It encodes CASSQEGAGGKQFF.

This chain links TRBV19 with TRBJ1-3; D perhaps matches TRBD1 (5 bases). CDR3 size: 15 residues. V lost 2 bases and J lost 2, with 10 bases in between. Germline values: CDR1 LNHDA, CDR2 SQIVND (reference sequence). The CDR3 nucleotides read TGTGCCAGTAGTATAATCTCAGGGACTGGAAACACCATATATTTT. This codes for CASSIISGTGNTIYF. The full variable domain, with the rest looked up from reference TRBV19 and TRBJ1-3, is DGGITQSPKYLFRKEGQNVTLSCEQNLNHDAMYWYRQDPGQGLRLIYYSQIVNDFQKGDIAEGYSVSREKKESFPLTVTSAQKNPTAFYLCASSIISGTGNTIYFGEGSWLTVV.

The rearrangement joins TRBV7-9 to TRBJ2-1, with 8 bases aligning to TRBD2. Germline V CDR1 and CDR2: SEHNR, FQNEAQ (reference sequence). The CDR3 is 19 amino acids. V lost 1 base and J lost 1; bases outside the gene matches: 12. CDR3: CASSLERARRGGSYNEQFF. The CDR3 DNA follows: TGTGCCAGCAGCTTAGAGAGAGCGAGGCGCGGGGGGTCCTACAATGAGCAGTTCTTC.

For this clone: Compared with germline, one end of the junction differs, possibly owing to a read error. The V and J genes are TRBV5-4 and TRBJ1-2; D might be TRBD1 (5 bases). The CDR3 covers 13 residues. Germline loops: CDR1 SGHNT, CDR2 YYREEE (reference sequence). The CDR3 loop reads CASSFGGTNPLDF. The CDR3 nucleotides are TGTGCCAGCAGCTTCGGGGGAACAAACCCGTTAGACTTC.

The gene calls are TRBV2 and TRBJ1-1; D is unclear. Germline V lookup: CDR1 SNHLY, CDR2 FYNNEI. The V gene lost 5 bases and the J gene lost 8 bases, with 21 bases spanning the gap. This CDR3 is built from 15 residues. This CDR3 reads CASSRFVGGSGEAFF. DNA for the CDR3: TGTGCCAGCAGTAGATTCGTCGGAGGGTCTGGGGAAGCTTTCTTT.

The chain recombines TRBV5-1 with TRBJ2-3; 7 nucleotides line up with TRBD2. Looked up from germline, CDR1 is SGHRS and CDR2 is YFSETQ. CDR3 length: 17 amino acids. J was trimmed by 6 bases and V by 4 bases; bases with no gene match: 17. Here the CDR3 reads CASSPKWREIFKDTQYF. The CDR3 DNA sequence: TGCGCCAGCAGCCCTAAGTGGCGGGAGATTTTTAAGGATACGCAGTATTTT.

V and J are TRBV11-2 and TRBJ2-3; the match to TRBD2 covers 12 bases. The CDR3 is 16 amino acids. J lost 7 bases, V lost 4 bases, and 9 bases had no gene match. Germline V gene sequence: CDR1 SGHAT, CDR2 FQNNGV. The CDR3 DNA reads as TGTGCCAGCAGCTCACAACTAGCGGGGGGCGGGAATACGCAGTATTTT. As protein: CASSSQLAGGGNTQYF.

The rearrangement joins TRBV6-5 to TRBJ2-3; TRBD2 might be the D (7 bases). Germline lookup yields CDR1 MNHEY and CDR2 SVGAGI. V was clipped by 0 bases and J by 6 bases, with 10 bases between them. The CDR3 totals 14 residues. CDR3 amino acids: CASSYSGGADTQYF. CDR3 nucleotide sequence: TGTGCCAGCAGTTACTCGGGGGGGGCGGATACGCAGTATTTT.

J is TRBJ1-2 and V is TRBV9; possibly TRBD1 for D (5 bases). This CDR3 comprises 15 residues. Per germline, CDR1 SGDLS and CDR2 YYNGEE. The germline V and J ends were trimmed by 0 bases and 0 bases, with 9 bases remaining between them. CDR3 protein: CASSVGTGANYGYTF. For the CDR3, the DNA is TGTGCCAGCAGCGTAGGTACAGGCGCTAACTATGGCTACACCTTC.

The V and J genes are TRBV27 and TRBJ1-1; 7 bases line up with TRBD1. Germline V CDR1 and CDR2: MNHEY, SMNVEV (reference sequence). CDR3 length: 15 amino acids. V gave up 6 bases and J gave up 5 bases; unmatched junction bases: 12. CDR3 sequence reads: CASRPGTETRTEAFF. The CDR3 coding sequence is TGTGCCAGCAGGCCCGGGACAGAGACTAGGACTGAAGCTTTCTTT.

The CDR3 coding sequence is TGTGCCAGCAGCTTACTAGCGGGGGTGCAAGAGACCCAGTACTTC. It yields the protein CASSLLAGVQETQYF. The chain joins TRBV7-8 to TRBJ2-5; 10 bases map to TRBD2. Germline CDR1 SGHVS, CDR2 FQNEAQ. J was trimmed by 2 bases and V by 2 bases; bases with no gene match: 2. The CDR3 consists of 15 residues.

The CDR3 region is CASSLTGNEQYF. The CDR3 DNA reads TGTGCCAGCAGTTTAACAGGGAACGAGCAGTACTTC. The gene calls are TRBV11-2 and TRBJ2-7, with TRBD1 as a possible D gene (6 bases). The CDR3 covers 12 residues. V was shortened by 6 bases and J by 5 bases, with 11 bases between the two germline ends. Germline lookup yields CDR1 SGHAT and CDR2 FQNNGV.

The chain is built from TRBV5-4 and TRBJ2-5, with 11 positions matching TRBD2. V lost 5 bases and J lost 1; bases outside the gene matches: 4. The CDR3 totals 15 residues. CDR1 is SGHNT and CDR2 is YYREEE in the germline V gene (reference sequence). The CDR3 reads CASRTTSGGQETQYF. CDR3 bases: TGTGCCAGCAGGACCACTAGCGGGGGCCAAGAGACCCAGTACTTC.

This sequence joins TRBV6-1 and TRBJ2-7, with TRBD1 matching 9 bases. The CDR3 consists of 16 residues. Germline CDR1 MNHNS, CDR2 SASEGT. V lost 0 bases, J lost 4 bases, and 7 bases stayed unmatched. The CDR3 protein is CASSEAWTGVVYEQYF. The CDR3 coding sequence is TGTGCCAGCAGTGAAGCCTGGACAGGGGTTGTGTACGAGCAGTACTTC.

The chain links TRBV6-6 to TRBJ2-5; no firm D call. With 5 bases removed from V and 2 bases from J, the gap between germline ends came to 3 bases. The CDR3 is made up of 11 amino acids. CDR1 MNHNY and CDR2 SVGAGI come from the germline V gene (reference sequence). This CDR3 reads CASSQQETQYF. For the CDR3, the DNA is TGTGCCAGCAGTCAGCAAGAGACCCAGTACTTC.

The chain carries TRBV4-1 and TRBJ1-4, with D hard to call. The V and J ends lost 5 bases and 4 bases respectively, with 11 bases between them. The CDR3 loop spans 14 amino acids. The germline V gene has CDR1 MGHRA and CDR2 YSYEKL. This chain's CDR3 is CASSTEIHNEKLFF. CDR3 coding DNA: TGCGCCAGCAGCACAGAGATCCATAATGAAAAACTGTTTTTT.

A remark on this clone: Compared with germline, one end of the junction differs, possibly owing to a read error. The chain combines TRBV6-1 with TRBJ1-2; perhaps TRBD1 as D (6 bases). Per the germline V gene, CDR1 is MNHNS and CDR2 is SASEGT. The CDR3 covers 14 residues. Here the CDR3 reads CASREGTFNYGYTF. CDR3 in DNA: TGTGCCAGCAGGGAAGGGACATTCAACTATGGCTACACCTTC.